Each of the 2 T cell receptor beta chains below was sequenced from the same sample in a study of blood T cell repertoires in COVID-19. Assay: immunoSEQ multiplex PCR; the TCRdb copy retains only in-frame clones and omits some. The sample has 330,000 or so clones; roughly 90% are singletons. Material: peripheral blood. These receptors all come from a man between 25 and 39 years old with COVID-19, enrolled during active disease.

This clone appeared a single time. The V gene is TRBV6-5, the J gene TRBJ1-6; TRBD1 is a possible D gene (6 bases). With 6 bases removed from V and 10 bases from J, the gap between germline ends came to 16 bases. The CDR3 is 14 residues long. Looked up from germline, CDR1 is MNHEY and CDR2 is SVGAGI. The CDR3 is CASSIGQGISPLHF. CDR3 bases: TGTGCCAGCAGCATAGGGCAGGGGATATCACCCCTCCACTTT.

This sequence joins TRBV15 and TRBJ2-1; TRBD2 matches 11 bases. The CDR3 is 21 amino acids. CDR1 is LNHNV, CDR2 YYDKDF, per germline (reference sequence). Unmatched junction bases numbered 18, after V lost 3 bases and J lost 2 bases. The CDR3 DNA reads TGTGCCACCAGCAGTCCCCATAGGGGACTAGCGGAAGGTAGTACCTACAATGAGCAGTTCTTC. Translating gives CATSSPHRGLAEGSTYNEQFF.